This passage covers 21 T cell receptor beta chains from one sample sequenced in a study of blood T cell repertoires in COVID-19 (dated by TCRdb to the early 2020s). Libraries were constructed by the immunoSEQ multiplex PCR assay. Here the immuneACCESS table is served through TCRdb, limited to in-frame sequences with V and J called. Missing clones are a known gap in these copies; in checked studies unresolved V genes cover under half, and the rest lacks a known reason. The sample profile shows under 200,000 clones; 70% to 85% of them were found once. Of the sample, around a fifth is held by the ten largest clones. The sequencing sample was made of PBMCs or T cells enriched from blood (not recorded which). Every receptor here comes from a woman in her 70s in a cohort exposed to, infected with or recovered from COVID-19 (not recorded which).

The chain joins TRBV5-1 to TRBJ1-1; TRBD1 agrees at 10 bases. CDR3 length equals 19 residues. The V and J ends lost 2 bases and 0 bases, in that order; junction bases with no gene match: 13. The germline gives CDR1 SGHRS, CDR2 YFSETQ. This CDR3 reads CASSFSYAGTGEVNTEAFF. CDR3 nucleotides: TGCGCCAGCAGCTTCTCTTATGCCGGGACAGGGGAAGTGAACACTGAAGCTTTCTTT.

The V and J genes are TRBV24-1 and TRBJ1-1; TRBD1 agrees at 8 bases. CDR3 size: 16 residues. Trimming cost V 1 base and J 4 bases; bases outside gene matches: 7. CDR1 is KGHDR, CDR2 SFDVKD, per germline. CDR3 sequence reads: CATSDFRDRPFTEAFF. CDR3 bases: TGTGCCACCAGTGATTTTCGGGACAGGCCCTTCACTGAAGCTTTCTTT.

The chain recombines TRBV27 with TRBJ2-1, with 8 nucleotides matching TRBD2. This CDR3 spans 14 amino acids. With V trimmed by 8 bases and J by 15 bases, 18 bases remained unmatched. Germline loops: CDR1 MNHEY, CDR2 SMNVEV (reference sequence). This CDR3 reads CASCGIREGGVAFF. The CDR3 nucleotides read TGTGCCAGCTGCGGTATTCGGGAGGGGGGAGTTGCGTTCTTC.

The chain carries TRBV28 and TRBJ1-2, with D uncertain. This CDR3 comprises 11 residues. Germline V lookup: CDR1 MDHEN, CDR2 SYDVKM. V was pared by 7 bases and J by 2 bases, with 5 bases between. The CDR3 protein is CASMANYGYTF. The CDR3 coding sequence is TGTGCCAGCATGGCCAACTATGGCTACACCTTC.

The table lists this clone with a few counts. The chain employs TRBV3-1 (or the pseudogene TRBV3-2) and TRBJ1-1, with TRBD1 identical over 8 bases. Trimming removed 1 base from V and 8 bases from J; junction bases left unmatched: 0. Germline lookup yields CDR1 LGHDT and CDR2 YNNKEL (reference sequence). The CDR3 length is 12 residues. The CDR3 spells CASSQGDREAFF. CDR3 coding DNA: TGTGCCAGCAGCCAAGGGGACAGGGAAGCTTTCTTT.

This clone came up a few times. V and J are TRBV3-1 (or the pseudogene TRBV3-2) and TRBJ2-7, with D tentatively TRBD1 (5 bases). V lost 3 bases and J lost 6, with 9 bases in between. The CDR3 runs 12 residues. Germline assignment: CDR1 LGHDT and CDR2 YNNKEL (reference sequence). CDR3 in DNA: TGTGCCAGCAGCCAGGCAGGGTCCGAGCAGTACTTC. Translated, it gives CASSQAGSEQYF.

The chain has TRBV7-9 and TRBJ2-1, with D perhaps TRBD2 (5 bases). The CDR3 has 17 residues. With 5 bases removed from V and 8 bases from J, the gap between germline ends came to 25 bases. Germline lookup yields CDR1 SEHNR and CDR2 FQNEAQ (reference sequence). The CDR3 DNA reads as TGTGCCAGCAGCCCAAGGGATACAGCGGACCTACTGGATGAGCAGTTCTTC. Translation: CASSPRDTADLLDEQFF.

This chain links TRBV6-2 or TRBV6-3 with TRBJ2-3; D gene unclear. Deletions cut 4 bases from V and 4 bases from J, with 12 bases between. The CDR3 consists of 14 residues. The germline V gene has CDR1 MNHEY and CDR2 SVGEGT. CDR3 region: CASSLFTLADTQYF. The CDR3 region has the DNA TGTGCCAGCAGTTTATTCACTTTGGCAGATACGCAGTATTTT.

V and J are TRBV27 and TRBJ2-2; D perhaps matches TRBD1 (6 bases). Germline values: CDR1 MNHEY, CDR2 SMNVEV (reference sequence). The CDR3 sequence is 15 residues long. Trimming shortened V by 3 bases and J by 5 bases, and 13 bases separated the two germline ends. The CDR3 spells CASSFGLRGTGELFF. In DNA form, the CDR3 reads TGTGCCAGCAGTTTTGGCTTGAGGGGGACCGGGGAGCTGTTTTTT.

The table lists this clone with a count of one. The chain uses TRBV25-1 and TRBJ2-7, with 7 positions matching TRBD1. Losses at the gene ends were 1 base for V and 7 bases for J; bases not matched to a gene: 7. Germline CDR1 reads MGHDK; CDR2 reads SYGVNS. The CDR3 is 14 amino acids. The CDR3 bases are TGTGCCAGCAGTGAATCCACCTTACAGGGGGAGCAGTACTTC. Encoded protein: CASSESTLQGEQYF.

This rearrangement joins TRBV6-5 to TRBJ2-7, with D possibly matching TRBD1 (5 bases). CDR1 and CDR2 from the germline V gene are MNHEY and SVGAGI. CDR3 length: 15 amino acids. The V end was cut by 7 bases, the J end by 2 bases, with 18 bases between. CDR3 DNA: TGTGCCAGCAAACCCACGAGGCAGGGCACCTACGAGCAGTACTTC. It is translated as CASKPTRQGTYEQYF.

V gene TRBV6-6 combines with J gene TRBJ2-7, with 7 bases identical to TRBD1. The CDR3 is 17 amino acids. V shed 5 bases and J 8 bases; nucleotides not matched to a gene: 21. Germline V lookup: CDR1 MNHNY, CDR2 SVGAGI (reference sequence). CDR3 amino acids: CASSHGRPGQSPFKQYF. The DNA of the CDR3 is TGTGCCAGCAGTCACGGCCGCCCGGGACAGAGTCCCTTCAAGCAGTACTTC.

This chain uses TRBV18 with TRBJ1-3, with a tentative D call TRBD1 (5 bases). The CDR3 has 13 amino acids. V lost 0 bases and J 9 bases, leaving 9 bases between the germline ends. CDR1 KGHSH and CDR2 LQKENI come from the germline V gene. The CDR3 DNA reads TGTGCCAGCTCACCACCGGGGCAGTTCACCATATATTTT. This encodes CASSPPGQFTIYF. The variable domain in full, with the rest retrieved from reference TRBV18 and TRBJ1-3, is NAGVMQNPRHLVRRRGQEARLRCSPMKGHSHVYWYRQLPEEGLKFMVYLQKENIIDESGMPKERFSAEFPKEGPSILRIQQVVRGDSAAYFCASSPPGQFTIYFGEGSWLTVV.

This rearrangement joins TRBV28 to TRBJ2-1, with D maybe TRBD2 (5 bases). This CDR3 contains 14 residues. The V gene's germline CDR1 is MDHEN and CDR2 SYDVKM. Trimming shortened V by 4 bases and J by 10 bases, and 17 bases separated the two germline ends. CDR3 DNA: TGTGCCAGCAGTTCGGACTTGCCCCTGGGAGAGCAGTTCTTC. Translated, it gives CASSSDLPLGEQFF. Variable domain in full (rest from reference TRBV28 and TRBJ2-1): DVKVTQSSRYLVKRTGEKVFLECVQDMDHENMFWYRQDPGLGLRLIYFSYDVKMKEKGDIPEGYSVSREKKERFSLILESASTNQTSMYLCASSSDLPLGEQFFGPGTRLTVL.

CDR3 nucleotides: TGCGCCAGCAGCTTGGACCTACGGCTAGCGGGGGTCTCCTACAATGAGCAGTTCTTC. Translating it yields CASSLDLRLAGVSYNEQFF. The chain uses TRBV5-1 and TRBJ2-1; 10 bases align to TRBD2. The CDR3 extends over 19 amino acids. With V trimmed by 0 bases and J by 0 bases, 9 bases remained unmatched. The V gene's germline CDR1 is SGHRS and CDR2 YFSETQ.

The chain carries TRBV20-1 and TRBJ1-1; a possible D gene is TRBD1 (5 bases). The CDR3 loop spans 11 amino acids. Germline CDR1 is DFQATT and CDR2 is SNEGSKA (reference sequence). V lost 5 bases, J lost 11 bases, and 15 bases lay in between. As DNA, the CDR3 is TGCAGTGCTCTAGAGGGGAGGGCGGCTTTCTTT. The encoded protein is CSALEGRAAFF.

This clone was observed a handful of times. The V gene is TRBV28, the J gene TRBJ2-7, with 12 bases aligning to TRBD2. V was clipped by 2 bases and J by 4 bases; unmatched bases: 6. This CDR3 spans 16 amino acids. Germline CDR1 and CDR2: MDHEN and SYDVKM. The CDR3 DNA reads as TGTGCCAGCAGTTTAGACGGACTAGCGGGAATGTACGAGCAGTACTTC. Encoded protein: CASSLDGLAGMYEQYF.

The chain recombines TRBV2 with TRBJ1-4, with D unresolved. V was shortened by 4 bases and J by 3 bases, with 9 bases between the two germline ends. Germline V CDR1 and CDR2: SNHLY, FYNNEI. There are 14 residues in the CDR3. The DNA of the CDR3 is TGTGCCAGCAGTGTAGAGGGTTCTAATGAAAAACTGTTTTTT. Amino acid sequence: CASSVEGSNEKLFF.

The chain combines TRBV7-6 with TRBJ1-2, with 7 bases that match TRBD1. CDR1 and CDR2 from the germline V gene are SGHVS and FNYEAQ. V dropped 5 bases and J dropped 7; count of bases not matched to a gene: 13. The CDR3 is 15 amino acids. The DNA of the CDR3 is TGTGCCAGCAGCGGTTGGGACAGCCGGCGCAGTGGCTACACCTTC. It translates to CASSGWDSRRSGYTF.

V is TRBV18 and J is TRBJ2-1; D is perhaps TRBD2 (6 bases). The V and J ends lost 4 bases and 9 bases respectively, with 25 bases between them. The length of the CDR3 is 17 residues. From germline, CDR1 is KGHSH and CDR2 LQKENI. The CDR3: CASSRPSLRTTSGEQFF. CDR3 nucleotides: TGTGCCAGCTCACGACCATCTTTGAGGACTACAAGTGGTGAGCAGTTCTTC.

The chain is built from TRBV7-3 and TRBJ2-3; D gene ambiguous. Deletions cut 5 bases from V and 4 bases from J, with 10 bases between. CDR1 and CDR2 from the germline V gene are SGHTA and FQGTGA. The CDR3 consists of 13 residues. The CDR3 spells CASSGQPADTQYF. In DNA form, the CDR3 reads TGTGCCAGCAGCGGGCAGCCTGCAGATACGCAGTATTTT.